These 32 T cell receptor beta chains originate from one sample sequenced in a study of blood T cell repertoires in COVID-19. The assay was immunoSEQ multiplex PCR, and TCRdb's table has in-frame clones only and misses some. The table has roughly 380,000 clones, about 90% seen once. Material: PBMCs or T cells enriched from blood (not recorded which). The receptors were sampled from a woman aged 25 to 45 who had recovered from COVID-19.

This clone was recorded only once. The V gene is TRBV3-1 (or the pseudogene TRBV3-2), the J gene TRBJ2-2; TRBD2 matches at 9 bases. Per germline, CDR1 LGHDT and CDR2 YNNKEL (reference sequence). With V trimmed by 1 base and J by 1 base, 4 bases remained unmatched. The CDR3 sequence is 17 residues long. The CDR3: CASSQGGGRVNTGELFF. CDR3 DNA: TGTGCCAGCAGCCAAGGGGGCGGGAGGGTGAACACCGGGGAGCTGTTTTTT.

This rearrangement joins TRBV9 to TRBJ2-2; 10 positions match TRBD1. V lost 4 bases to trimming and J lost 1 base; unmatched junction nucleotides: 13. Germline CDR1 and CDR2: SGDLS and YYNGEE. The CDR3 sequence is 19 residues long. This chain's CDR3 is CASSSREKRDRGNTGELFF. The CDR3 DNA reads as TGTGCCAGCAGCTCTAGGGAGAAGCGGGACAGGGGGAACACCGGGGAGCTGTTTTTT.

In DNA, the CDR3 is TGTGCCAGCAGCTTACCAGGGCCGGCAGATACGCAGTATTTT. Protein sequence: CASSLPGPADTQYF. The chain employs TRBV7-9 and TRBJ2-3; D is perhaps TRBD1 (5 bases). The germline V gene has CDR1 SEHNR and CDR2 FQNEAQ (reference sequence). CDR3 length: 14 amino acids. Trimming stripped 2 bases from V and 4 bases from J, with 10 bases between.

The chain couples TRBV3-1 (or the pseudogene TRBV3-2) to TRBJ1-2, with D tentatively TRBD1 (5 bases). The CDR3 consists of 14 residues. Trimming pared 0 bases from V and 5 bases from J, leaving 10 bases between. Per the germline V gene, CDR1 is LGHDT and CDR2 is YNNKEL (reference sequence). CDR3 amino acids: CASSQDMSGYGYTF. As DNA, the CDR3 is TGTGCCAGCAGCCAAGATATGTCAGGGTATGGCTACACCTTC.

The chain is built from TRBV19 and TRBJ2-4; 8 positions match TRBD1. J lost 3 bases, V lost 3 bases, and 7 bases had no gene match. Per germline, CDR1 LNHDA and CDR2 SQIVND (reference sequence). This CDR3 is 16 amino acids long. In DNA form, the CDR3 reads TGTGCCAGTAGTATGACCGACAGGGGAGGCAAAAACATTCAGTACTTC. This translates into CASSMTDRGGKNIQYF.

This clone has just one count. The CDR3, as DNA: TGTGCCTGGAGCAGGACTATTAGCACAGATACGCAGTATTTT. Translated: CAWSRTISTDTQYF. The V gene is TRBV30, the J gene TRBJ2-3, with D possibly matching TRBD2 (6 bases). V lost 3 bases and J lost 0, with 10 bases in between. The CDR3 extends over 14 amino acids. Germline CDR1 and CDR2: GTSNPN and SVGIG (reference sequence).

The V and J genes are TRBV9 and TRBJ1-4; a possible D gene is TRBD1 (5 bases). Trimming cost V 0 bases and J 3 bases, with 12 bases left between them. The germline V gene has CDR1 SGDLS and CDR2 YYNGEE. CDR3 size: 16 residues. CDR3 residues: CASSVALGEANEKLFF. The CDR3 region has the DNA TGTGCCAGCAGCGTAGCCCTGGGGGAGGCTAATGAAAAACTGTTTTTT.

V gene TRBV5-5 combines with J gene TRBJ1-5; the D is unclear. V lost 3 bases and J lost 6, with 10 bases in between. This CDR3 is built from 13 residues. CDR1 SGHKS and CDR2 YYEKEE come from the germline V gene (reference sequence). The DNA for the CDR3 is TGTGCCAGCAGCTCGGACTGGGGTCAGCCCCAGCATTTT. This encodes CASSSDWGQPQHF.

The rearrangement links TRBV12-3 or TRBV12-4 to TRBJ1-1, with 8 positions matching TRBD1. Trimming removed 6 bases from V and 7 bases from J; junction bases left unmatched: 7. CDR3 length: 13 amino acids. The CDR3 sequence: CASSQTGAYEAFF. The CDR3 coding sequence is TGTGCCAGCAGCCAGACAGGGGCCTATGAAGCTTTCTTT.

To note about this clone: Other DNA sequences in this sample translate to the same CDR3. V gene TRBV25-1 combines with J gene TRBJ2-7; 7 nucleotides match TRBD1. The V gene end was trimmed by 3 bases and the J gene end by 2 bases; junction bases not matched to a gene: 4. Germline V lookup: CDR1 MGHDK, CDR2 SYGVNS. The CDR3 covers 14 residues. The CDR3 loop reads CASSDLDRTYEQYF. In DNA form, the CDR3 reads TGTGCCAGCAGTGACCTGGACAGGACCTACGAGCAGTACTTC.

This sequence joins TRBV19 and TRBJ1-2, with D maybe TRBD1 (6 bases). Between the trimmed V and J ends, which lost 5 bases and 1 base, there was a span of 8 bases. Per the germline V gene, CDR1 is LNHDA and CDR2 is SQIVND (reference sequence). The CDR3 is made up of 13 amino acids. For the CDR3, the DNA is TGTGCCAGTAGTTCACAGGGTAACTATGGCTACACCTTC. Its translation: CASSSQGNYGYTF.

The rearrangement joins TRBV14 to TRBJ2-1, with 7 bases matching TRBD1. After removal of 2 bases from V and 6 bases from J, the junction contained 7 bases not matched to a gene. The CDR3 has 15 amino acids. Per germline, CDR1 SGHDN and CDR2 FVKESK. The DNA for the CDR3 is TGTGCCAGCAGCCAACGGGCAGGGGGTTTCAATGAGCAGTTCTTC. Amino acids: CASSQRAGGFNEQFF. The whole variable domain, remainder taken from reference TRBV14 and TRBJ2-1, is EAGVTQFPSHSVIEKGQTVTLRCDPISGHDNLYWYRRVMGKEIKFLLHFVKESKQDESGMPNNRFLAERTGGTYSTLKVQPAELEDSGVYFCASSQRAGGFNEQFFGPGTRLTVL.

The chain has TRBV29-1 and TRBJ2-1, with 9 bases that match TRBD2. The CDR3 contains 17 residues. V was pared by 1 base and J by 0 bases, with 7 bases of the junction left unmatched. The germline gives CDR1 SQVTM, CDR2 ANQGSEA. The CDR3 DNA reads TGCAGCGTTGAAGGAATCGCTAGCGGGGTCTCCTACAATGAGCAGTTCTTC. Translation gives CSVEGIASGVSYNEQFF.

V is TRBV20-1 and J is TRBJ2-7; TRBD2 matches at 8 bases. Trimming removed 3 bases from V and 7 bases from J; junction bases left unmatched: 14. The CDR3 is 15 residues long. Germline values: CDR1 DFQATT, CDR2 SNEGSKA (reference sequence). Here the CDR3 DNA reads TGCAGTGCTAGTGAGGGGACTAGTTCTCTCTGGGAGCAGTACTTC. It translates to CSASEGTSSLWEQYF.

The gene calls are TRBV27 and TRBJ1-6; TRBD1 agrees at 8 bases. CDR1 and CDR2 (germline): MNHEY, SMNVEV (reference sequence). This CDR3 spans 17 amino acids. V gave up 5 bases and J gave up 12 bases; unmatched junction bases: 18. CDR3 sequence: CASSPLTGASGWVPLHF. CDR3 sequence (DNA): TGTGCCAGCAGTCCCCTGACAGGGGCCTCGGGTTGGGTACCCCTCCACTTT.

V and J are TRBV5-1 and TRBJ2-3, with 13 bases lining up with TRBD2. The CDR3 runs to 15 residues. Looked up from germline, CDR1 is SGHRS and CDR2 is YFSETQ. With 0 bases clipped from V and 7 bases from J, the junction kept 2 bases outside the gene matches. CDR3 nucleotides: TGCGCCAGCAGCTTGGCGACTAGCGGGAGGAATACGCAGTATTTT. This gives the protein CASSLATSGRNTQYF.

The CDR3 loop reads CASSLVASGYNTGELFF. DNA of the CDR3: TGCGCCAGCAGCTTGGTGGCTAGCGGTTATAACACCGGGGAGCTGTTTTTT. The chain links TRBV5-1 to TRBJ2-2, with TRBD2 matching 7 bases. The CDR3 totals 17 residues. Trimming removed 0 bases from V and 2 bases from J; junction bases left unmatched: 7. Germline V CDR1 and CDR2: SGHRS, YFSETQ.

The rearrangement uses TRBV12-3 or TRBV12-4 and TRBJ1-1; D uncertain. The CDR3 length is 13 residues. V dropped 2 bases and J dropped 0 bases, with 4 bases sitting between them. The CDR3 nucleotides are TGTGCCAGCAGTTTACAGATGAACACTGAAGCTTTCTTT. It is translated as CASSLQMNTEAFF.

V gene TRBV6-4 combines with J gene TRBJ2-1; 10 nucleotides align to TRBD2. Trimming took 5 bases from V and 2 from J; bases not matched to a gene: 3. From germline, CDR1 is MRHNA and CDR2 SNTAGT. There are 15 residues in the CDR3. In nucleotides, the CDR3 is TGTGCCAGCAGTTCAGCGGGAGGGGCCTACAATGAGCAGTTCTTC. It specifies CASSSAGGAYNEQFF.

The V gene is TRBV29-1, the J gene TRBJ1-1, with TRBD1 matching 8 bases. The ends lost 5 bases at V and 3 bases at J; junction bases unmatched: 5. The germline gives CDR1 SQVTM, CDR2 ANQGSEA. The CDR3 contains 13 residues. CDR3 coding DNA: TGCAGCGTTCGGACAGGGACCGACACTGAAGCTTTCTTT. It translates to CSVRTGTDTEAFF. The full variable domain, with the rest looked up from reference TRBV29-1 and TRBJ1-1, is SAVISQKPSRDICQRGTSLTIQCQVDSQVTMMFWYRQQPGQSLTLIATANQGSEATYESGFVIDKFPISRPNLTFSTLTVSNMSPEDSSIYLCSVRTGTDTEAFFGQGTRLTVV.

The V gene is TRBV6-5, the J gene TRBJ2-1; the match to TRBD2 covers 12 bases. Germline trimming cut 5 bases from V and 6 bases from J; bases unmatched to any gene: 5. This CDR3 region has 15 residues. CDR1 MNHEY and CDR2 SVGAGI come from the germline V gene. CDR3 nucleotide sequence: TGTGCCAGCAGTCCCCTAGCGGGAGGGGTCAATGAGCAGTTCTTC. This gives the protein CASSPLAGGVNEQFF.

Only one count was recorded for this clone. The chain carries TRBV19 and TRBJ1-1, with D possibly being TRBD1 (6 bases). CDR3 length: 18 residues. Germline V gene sequence: CDR1 LNHDA, CDR2 SQIVND (reference sequence). Trimming removed 5 bases from V and 1 base from J, with 23 bases in between. The CDR3 DNA is TGTGCCAGTAGTCGACGGAGCCTCATACAGGGTTCGAACACTGAAGCTTTCTTT. It is translated as CASSRRSLIQGSNTEAFF.

The chain employs TRBV19 and TRBJ1-1, with 7 nucleotides matching TRBD1. The ends lost 3 bases at V and 5 bases at J; junction bases unmatched: 6. CDR1 is LNHDA, CDR2 SQIVND, per germline (reference sequence). This CDR3 comprises 14 residues. CDR3 sequence reads: CASSIDRAGTEAFF. CDR3 nucleotide sequence: TGTGCCAGTAGTATTGACAGGGCCGGGACTGAAGCTTTCTTT.

V and J are TRBV5-6 and TRBJ1-4; D uncertain. The CDR3 is made up of 13 amino acids. Germline CDR1 and CDR2: SGHDT and YYEEEE. V was cut by 4 bases and J by 5 bases, with 9 bases left in between. Here the CDR3 reads CASSPVPNEKLFF. Here the CDR3 DNA reads TGTGCCAGCAGCCCCGTTCCCAATGAAAAACTGTTTTTT.

The rearrangement joins TRBV7-2 to TRBJ2-5, with 8 bases fitting TRBD1. The germline V gene encodes CDR1 SGHTA and CDR2 FQGNSA. This CDR3 spans 16 amino acids. V shed 1 base, J shed 1 base, and the junction held 5 bases outside the gene matches. The CDR3 nucleotides read TGTGCCAGCAGCTTAGGGGACAGGAGAGCCCAAGAGACCCAGTACTTC. Amino acids: CASSLGDRRAQETQYF.

A single count supports this clone. The chain carries TRBV21-1 and TRBJ2-7; the table's D call TRBD2 went unverified against the DNA. TRBV21-1 is assigned pseudogene status. CDR3 length: 14 amino acids. CDR3 region: CASSSPRSTYEQYF. The CDR3 nucleotides are TGTGCCAGCAGTAGCCCGCGGAGTACCTACGAGCAGTACTTC.

This clone was seen just once. The CDR3 protein is CASSHGDRYMAGANVLTF. CDR3 coding DNA: TGCGCCAGCAGCCATGGAGACAGGTATATGGCTGGGGCCAACGTCCTGACTTTC. This rearrangement joins TRBV4-1 to TRBJ2-6; possible D gene TRBD1, 6 bases. V was shortened by 3 bases and J by 2 bases, with 17 bases between the two germline ends. Germline CDR1 and CDR2: MGHRA and YSYEKL. The CDR3 has 18 residues.

The gene calls are TRBV18 and TRBJ1-1, with 8 bases matching TRBD1. This CDR3 comprises 14 residues. Germline CDR1 and CDR2: KGHSH and LQKENI. The junction had 8 bases not matched to a gene; V was cut back by 6 bases and J by 5 bases. The CDR3 DNA reads TGTGCCAGCTCGGCGACAGGGGATGGAACTGAAGCTTTCTTT. Amino acid sequence: CASSATGDGTEAFF.

The gene calls are TRBV6-5 and TRBJ2-1; D ambiguous. Per the germline V gene, CDR1 is MNHEY and CDR2 is SVGAGI. The V gene lost 6 bases and the J gene lost 4 bases, with 13 bases spanning the gap. This CDR3 is built from 14 residues. CDR3 coding DNA: TGTGCCAGCAGCCCCTACTCCCATTACAATGAGCAGTTCTTC. It yields the protein CASSPYSHYNEQFF.

The chain recombines TRBV7-3 with TRBJ2-5; 10 bases align to TRBD2. J lost 5 bases, V lost 6 bases, and 9 bases had no gene match. Germline V gives CDR1 SGHTA, CDR2 FQGTGA. The CDR3 is 15 residues long. The CDR3 is CASSASGGGLETQYF. Written as DNA, the CDR3 is TGTGCCAGCAGTGCTAGCGGGGGCGGGTTGGAGACCCAGTACTTC.

J is TRBJ2-3 and V is TRBV5-1; 16 bases fit TRBD2. Germline V CDR1 and CDR2: SGHRS, YFSETQ. There are 18 residues in the CDR3. The V and J ends lost 4 bases and 6 bases, in that order; junction bases with no gene match: 11. The CDR3 loop reads CASSQPGLAGGPRDTQYF. The CDR3 DNA sequence: TGCGCCAGCAGCCAACCGGGACTAGCGGGGGGGCCTCGGGATACGCAGTATTTT.

This sequence joins TRBV3-1 (or the pseudogene TRBV3-2) and TRBJ2-4; 9 nucleotides agree with TRBD1. The CDR3 sequence is 16 residues long. V was clipped by 1 base and J by 1 base; unmatched bases: 2. Germline CDR1 reads LGHDT; CDR2 reads YNNKEL (reference sequence). This chain's CDR3 is CASSQGTGAAKNIQYF. The CDR3 DNA sequence: TGTGCCAGCAGCCAAGGGACAGGGGCTGCCAAAAACATTCAGTACTTC.